Listed here are 10 T cell receptor beta chains from one sample, sequenced in a study of T cell responses to AZD1222 COVID-19 vaccine. This table comes from immunoSEQ multiplex PCR, and its TCRdb copy is limited to in-frame clones, with some not included. Among just over 150,000 clones, roughly nine tenths were seen once, and the ten largest hold under 8%. This specimen consisted of peripheral blood, obtained after recovery from COVID-19. The receptors derive from an adult who had recovered from COVID-19.

The chain recombines TRBV2 with TRBJ2-3, with D uncertain. This CDR3 comprises 16 residues. The V end was cut by 2 bases, the J end by 2 bases, with 14 bases between. The germline gives CDR1 SNHLY, CDR2 FYNNEI. CDR3 residues: CASSERVGRITDTQYF. The CDR3 nucleotides read TGTGCCAGCAGTGAACGGGTGGGCAGGATCACAGATACGCAGTATTTT. The full variable domain, its missing parts supplied by reference TRBV2 and TRBJ2-3, is EPEVTQTPSHQVTQMGQEVILRCVPISNHLYFYWYRQILGQKVEFLVSFYNNEISEKSEIFDDQFSVERPDGSNFTLKIRSTKLEDSAMYFCASSERVGRITDTQYFGPGTRLTVL.

V gene TRBV28 combines with J gene TRBJ2-3; 16 nucleotides match TRBD2. The germline V gene encodes CDR1 MDHEN and CDR2 SYDVKM. J gave up 3 bases and V 5 bases, and 5 bases lay outside the gene matches. This CDR3 is built from 17 residues. The CDR3 nucleotides are TGTGCCAGCAGTGGGACTAGCGGGAGGGCCGAGACAGATACGCAGTATTTT. This encodes CASSGTSGRAETDTQYF.

The J gene is TRBJ1-1, the V gene TRBV19, with TRBD1 as a possible D gene (6 bases). CDR1 is LNHDA, CDR2 SQIVND, per germline (reference sequence). Trimming pared 3 bases from V and 5 bases from J, leaving 13 bases between. The CDR3 runs to 14 residues. CDR3 in amino acids: CASSIMATGTEAFF. DNA of the CDR3: TGTGCCAGTAGTATTATGGCCACAGGGACTGAAGCTTTCTTT.

The V call is TRBV11-2, the J call TRBJ2-1; TRBD2 matches 10 bases. This CDR3 spans 13 amino acids. With V trimmed by 8 bases and J by 8 bases, 6 bases remained unmatched. Germline CDR1 and CDR2: SGHAT and FQNNGV. The DNA of the CDR3 is TGTGCCAGCCTAGCGGGAGTGAGCGATGAGCAGTTCTTC. It codes for CASLAGVSDEQFF.

V usage is TRBV28 and J usage is TRBJ1-5, with 9 nucleotides matching TRBD1. The V segment lost 4 bases and the J segment 0 bases; nucleotides outside the gene matches: 10. The CDR3 has 18 amino acids. Germline assignment: CDR1 MDHEN and CDR2 SYDVKM. CDR3 bases: TGTGCCAGCAGTTCACCGGGACAGGGAACGTATAGCAATCAGCCCCAGCATTTT. The encoded protein is CASSSPGQGTYSNQPQHF.

The chain couples TRBV4-3 to TRBJ2-3, with a tentative D call TRBD2 (6 bases). The CDR3 is 16 residues long. Germline V lookup: CDR1 LGHNA, CDR2 YSLEER. V was pared by 1 base and J by 1 base, with 12 bases between. For the CDR3, the DNA is TGCGCCAGCAGCCAAGCTAGCGCTAAAGGCACAGATACGCAGTATTTT. Its protein product is CASSQASAKGTDTQYF.

J is TRBJ1-4 and V is TRBV2; D is perhaps TRBD1 (5 bases). The CDR3 has 13 amino acids. CDR1 SNHLY and CDR2 FYNNEI come from the germline V gene. The V and J ends lost 6 bases and 8 bases respectively, with 13 bases between them. CDR3 bases: TGTGCCAGCAGGCCGGGGGGGGTGGAAAAACTGTTTTTT. Protein: CASRPGGVEKLFF.

The CDR3 sequence: CATSSGTPRGGDTQYF. CDR3 DNA: TGTGCCACCTCCTCCGGGACTCCCCGAGGGGGTGATACGCAGTATTTT. The chain has TRBV2 and TRBJ2-3, with D possibly called TRBD1 or TRBD2 (6 bases each). The germline V gene has CDR1 SNHLY and CDR2 FYNNEI. V shed 10 bases and J shed 6 bases, with 26 bases lying between them. The length of the CDR3 is 16 residues.

The genes are TRBV19 and TRBJ2-5, with TRBD1 identical over 12 bases. V was pared by 4 bases and J by 4 bases, with 4 bases of the junction left unmatched. CDR3 length equals 15 residues. The germline gives CDR1 LNHDA, CDR2 SQIVND (reference sequence). The CDR3 nucleotides are TGTGCCAGTAGTACCGGGACAGGGGGCGGAGAGACCCAGTACTTC. Amino acids: CASSTGTGGGETQYF.

The J gene is TRBJ2-6, the V gene TRBV28; no firm D call. The CDR3 covers 14 residues. Trimming took 3 bases from V and 1 from J, leaving 4 bases between them. The germline gives CDR1 MDHEN, CDR2 SYDVKM. CDR3 sequence reads: CASSFQSGANVLTF. The CDR3 DNA reads as TGTGCCAGCAGTTTCCAGTCTGGGGCCAACGTCCTGACTTTC.